The 32 T cell receptor beta chains below were found in one sample sequenced in a study of identical twins. TCRdb reprocessed the 5' RACE reads via MiXCR and lists one record per CDR3 protein. The table records a few hundred thousand distinct CDR3 sequences, less than 25% of them present only once. The same sample was also studied in work on T cells expressing NK-cell markers.

The sample taken for sequencing was CD4+ T cells sorted from blood. Receptors were obtained from a woman in her late teens or twenties in good health.

V usage is TRBV7-8 and J usage is TRBJ2-7; possible D gene TRBD2, 5 bases. The length of the CDR3 is 17 residues. V gave up 1 base and J gave up 0 bases, with 16 bases separating them. Germline V gene lookup returns CDR1 SGHVS and CDR2 FQNEAQ. The CDR3 DNA follows: TGTGCCAGCAGCTTAGAACCCCAGCGGCGGAGCTCCTACGAGCAGTACTTC. This gives the protein CASSLEPQRRSSYEQYF.

This clonotype has more than one count but fewer than ten. V gene TRBV6-2 or TRBV6-3 combines with J gene TRBJ2-3; 8 bases align to TRBD2. From germline, CDR1 is MNHEY and CDR2 SVGEGT. The junction had 3 bases not matched to a gene; V was cut back by 3 bases and J by 1 base. The CDR3 spans 15 residues. This CDR3 reads CASSYSGVRTDTQYF. The CDR3 coding sequence is TGTGCCAGCAGTTATAGCGGGGTTCGCACAGATACGCAGTATTTT.

This chain uses TRBV7-9 with TRBJ1-2; D perhaps matches TRBD1 (5 bases). CDR1 is SEHNR, CDR2 FQNEAQ, per germline (reference sequence). CDR3 length equals 14 residues. V was clipped by 4 bases and J by 4 bases, with 13 bases between them. The CDR3 loop reads CASSSSRVLYGYTF. The CDR3, as DNA: TGTGCCAGCAGCTCGTCCAGGGTCCTCTATGGCTACACCTTC. The whole variable domain, remainder taken from reference TRBV7-9 and TRBJ1-2, is DTGVSQNPRHKITKRGQNVTFRCDPISEHNRLYWYRQTLGQGPEFLTYFQNEAQLEKSRLLSDRFSAERPKGSFSTLEIQRTEQGDSAMYLCASSSSRVLYGYTFGSGTRLTVV.

Worth noting for this clonotype: At one boundary the junction diverges from the germline segment, which might be a read error. The chain has TRBV7-9 and TRBJ2-1, with 10 positions matching TRBD2. The CDR3 has 12 residues. Germline V gene lookup returns CDR1 SEHNR and CDR2 FQNEAQ (reference sequence). This CDR3 reads CASSFTSGEKIF. CDR3 DNA: TGTGCCAGCAGCTTCACTAGCGGGGAGAAGATCTTC.

Concerning this clonotype itself: A read error is likely, as this CDR3 ends without the conserved phenylalanine or tryptophan. V and J are TRBV6-5 and TRBJ1-6; 7 positions agree with TRBD1. Germline trimming cut 0 bases from V and 8 bases from J; bases unmatched to any gene: 4. CDR1 and CDR2 (germline): MNHEY, SVGAGI. The CDR3 has 15 amino acids. The CDR3 here is CASSYSDRADSPLHL. CDR3 nucleotide sequence: TGTGCCAGCAGTTACTCTGACAGGGCGGATTCACCCCTCCACCTT.

V gene TRBV20-1 combines with J gene TRBJ2-1, with a tentative D call TRBD2 (6 bases). Per germline, CDR1 DFQATT and CDR2 SNEGSKA (reference sequence). This CDR3 has 13 residues. Here the CDR3 reads CSRKRADNNEQFF. DNA of the CDR3: TGCAGCAGAAAGCGGGCTGACAACAATGAGCAGTTCTTC.

This chain links TRBV3-1 with TRBJ1-2; 7 bases agree with TRBD1. Losses at the gene ends were 4 bases for V and 4 bases for J; bases not matched to a gene: 6. CDR1 is LGHDT, CDR2 YNNKEL, per germline (reference sequence). CDR3 length: 14 amino acids. The CDR3 bases are TGTGCCAGCAGCCGGACAGGCGGCCTCTATGGCTACACCTTC. This translates into CASSRTGGLYGYTF.

This clonotype was counted only a few times. The V gene is TRBV21-1, the J gene TRBJ2-5; the DNA was not used to check the table's D call, TRBD2. TRBV21-1 is a known pseudogene. This CDR3 contains 13 residues. The CDR3 nucleotides read TGTGCCAGCAGCAGCGGTGCCCTACGGACCCAGTACTTC. Encoded protein: CASSSGALRTQYF.

This clonotype was seen only a few times. The chain has TRBV5-1 and TRBJ2-1; 8 bases map to TRBD1. This CDR3 contains 16 residues. V shed 0 bases and J 5 bases; nucleotides not matched to a gene: 7. Germline values: CDR1 SGHRS, CDR2 YFSETQ. CDR3 amino acids: CASSLVARDRNNEQFF. DNA of the CDR3: TGCGCCAGCAGCTTGGTCGCGCGGGACAGGAACAATGAGCAGTTCTTC. Together with reference TRBV5-1 and TRBJ2-1, the CDR3 gives the full variable domain: KAGVTQTPRYLIKTRGQQVTLSCSPISGHRSVSWYQQTPGQGLQFLFEYFSETQRNKGNFPGRFSGRQFSNSRSEMNVSTLELGDSALYLCASSLVARDRNNEQFFGPGTRLTVL.

The chain carries TRBV4-2 and TRBJ2-7, with D perhaps matching TRBD2 (6 bases). Trimming cost V 1 base and J 3 bases, with 16 bases left between them. The CDR3 consists of 16 residues. Germline V CDR1 and CDR2: LGHNA, YNFKEQ. Written as DNA, the CDR3 is TGTGCCAGCAGCCAAGTAGTCGGTCTAGCGAGCTACGAGCAGTACTTC. Protein sequence: CASSQVVGLASYEQYF.

The chain links TRBV12-3 or TRBV12-4 to TRBJ2-1; D ambiguous. V was trimmed by 7 bases and J by 6 bases, leaving 16 bases between them. CDR3 size: 14 residues. In DNA form, the CDR3 reads TGTGCCAGCACCCGACCTAACTTGCCCAATGAGCAGTTCTTC. Amino acids: CASTRPNLPNEQFF.

The chain has TRBV10-3 and TRBJ2-1; possible D gene TRBD2, 6 bases. Per germline, CDR1 ENHRY and CDR2 SYGVKD. This CDR3 comprises 15 residues. The ends were cut back, 7 bases at V and 4 bases at J, with 17 bases in the middle. The CDR3 nucleotides are TGTGCCATCACCAACCGGGACTCACAATACAATGAGCAGTTCTTC. Translated, it gives CAITNRDSQYNEQFF.

This clonotype occurred a few times. V and J are TRBV6-2 or TRBV6-3 and TRBJ2-1, with 10 bases identical to TRBD2. J was trimmed by 0 bases and V by 4 bases; bases with no gene match: 18. The CDR3 totals 21 residues. Germline CDR1 and CDR2: MNHEY and SVGEGT. DNA of the CDR3: TGTGCCAGCAGTTTCCCCTCCCCCCAGCTAGCGGGGGCTGACTCCTACAATGAGCAGTTCTTC. It specifies CASSFPSPQLAGADSYNEQFF.

This clonotype was seen a few times. This sequence joins TRBV27 and TRBJ2-6; 10 bases line up with TRBD1. Looked up from germline, CDR1 is MNHEY and CDR2 is SMNVEV (reference sequence). Trimming cost V 3 bases and J 2 bases; bases outside gene matches: 7. The CDR3 runs to 18 residues. The chain's CDR3 is CASSFQTGGAAGANVLTF. DNA of the CDR3: TGTGCCAGCAGTTTTCAGACAGGGGGCGCAGCTGGGGCCAACGTCCTGACTTTC.

This clonotype has just a few counts. The chain has TRBV29-1 and TRBJ2-7; TRBD1 is a possible D gene (6 bases). This CDR3 is built from 12 residues. V was cut by 2 bases and J by 8 bases, with 13 bases left in between. Germline lookup yields CDR1 SQVTM and CDR2 ANQGSEA. DNA for the CDR3: TGCAGCGTTGAACGGCAGGGGAAACAGCAGTACTTC. Its translation: CSVERQGKQQYF.

This clonotype was detected a few times. V and J are TRBV15 and TRBJ2-5, with a possible D match to TRBD2 (6 bases). V dropped 0 bases and J dropped 1 base, with 12 bases sitting between them. CDR1 LNHNV and CDR2 YYDKDF come from the germline V gene (reference sequence). The CDR3 consists of 16 residues. DNA for the CDR3: TGTGCCACCAGCAGAGAGGAGGGCTCGGCCCAAGAGACCCAGTACTTC. Translation: CATSREEGSAQETQYF.

The V and J genes are TRBV20-1 and TRBJ2-3; unclear D gene. The V gene lost 1 base and the J gene lost 3 bases, with 11 bases spanning the gap. This CDR3 has 14 amino acids. Germline assignment: CDR1 DFQATT and CDR2 SNEGSKA (reference sequence). CDR3 sequence: CSARGLDSTDTQYF. CDR3 bases: TGCAGTGCTAGAGGTCTAGATAGTACAGATACGCAGTATTTT.

This clonotype was detected a few times. CDR3 nucleotide sequence: TGCAGTGCGGTGGGACTAGCGGGCGGAGACACGCAGTATTTT. This encodes CSAVGLAGGDTQYF. J is TRBJ2-3 and V is TRBV20-1; 12 bases agree with TRBD2. Germline V gives CDR1 DFQATT, CDR2 SNEGSKA (reference sequence). Losses at the gene ends were 6 bases for V and 9 bases for J; bases not matched to a gene: 10. The CDR3 has 14 amino acids.

The chain employs TRBV18 and TRBJ2-2, with TRBD1 as a possible D gene (5 bases). Germline CDR1 and CDR2: KGHSH and LQKENI. The CDR3 extends over 16 amino acids. Trimming cost V 3 bases and J 0 bases, with 11 bases left between them. CDR3 residues: CASSPAKGANTGELFF. CDR3 DNA sequence: TGTGCCAGCTCACCGGCGAAAGGGGCGAACACCGGGGAGCTGTTTTTT.

This clonotype turned up a few times. The chain combines TRBV3-1 with TRBJ1-2; D gene uncertain. This CDR3 comprises 13 residues. V was shortened by 4 bases and J by 0 bases, with 6 bases between the two germline ends. Germline CDR1 and CDR2: LGHDT and YNNKEL (reference sequence). The CDR3 region is CASSPRSNYGYTF. The DNA of the CDR3 is TGTGCCAGCAGCCCTCGATCTAACTATGGCTACACCTTC.

The table lists this clonotype with a few counts. This chain connects TRBV20-1 to TRBJ2-7; 7 positions match TRBD2. Looked up from germline, CDR1 is DFQATT and CDR2 is SNEGSKA (reference sequence). The CDR3 extends over 13 amino acids. The ends lost 5 bases at V and 5 bases at J; junction bases unmatched: 9. In nucleotides, the CDR3 is TGCAGTGCTTGTCGTCAGCGGGGAAACGAGCAGTACTTC. This codes for CSACRQRGNEQYF.

The chain recombines TRBV5-5 with TRBJ2-7; D call uncertain. V shed 1 base and J shed 1 base, with 15 bases lying between them. In germline, CDR1 is SGHKS, CDR2 YYEKEE (reference sequence). The CDR3 covers 16 residues. The CDR3 loop is CASSLNWRSQSYEQYF. For the CDR3, the DNA is TGTGCCAGCAGCTTGAATTGGCGTTCCCAGTCCTACGAGCAGTACTTC. Based on the CDR3 plus reference TRBV5-5 and TRBJ2-7, the full variable domain is DAGVTQSPTHLIKTRGQQVTLRCSPISGHKSVSWYQQVLGQGPQFIFQYYEKEERGRGNFPDRFSARQFPNYSSELNVNALLLGDSALYLCASSLNWRSQSYEQYFGPGTRLTVT.

This clonotype was observed a few times. The chain has TRBV14 and TRBJ2-3; D remains ambiguous. V dropped 2 bases and J dropped 4 bases, with 13 bases sitting between them. This CDR3 has 15 amino acids. From germline, CDR1 is SGHDN and CDR2 FVKESK. CDR3 in DNA: TGTGCCAGCAGCCAAAAGGAACCGCTCGCAGATACGCAGTATTTT. Residues: CASSQKEPLADTQYF.

This clonotype was recorded a few times. V usage is TRBV7-2 and J usage is TRBJ2-5; TRBD1 is a possible D gene (6 bases). Germline V lookup: CDR1 SGHTA, CDR2 FQGNSA. CDR3 length equals 14 residues. Trimming pared 5 bases from V and 4 bases from J, leaving 14 bases between. The CDR3 reads CASSQKGVRETQYF. The DNA for the CDR3 is TGTGCCAGCAGCCAGAAGGGGGTTCGAGAGACCCAGTACTTC.

This clonotype was detected a few times. V gene TRBV27 combines with J gene TRBJ2-1; D possibly corresponds to TRBD2 (6 bases). V was clipped by 2 bases and J by 2 bases, with 10 bases between them. Germline-derived CDR1 and CDR2 are MNHEY and SMNVEV (reference sequence). The CDR3 has 15 residues. Written as DNA, the CDR3 is TGTGCCAGCAGTTTAAGGCGCGGGACCTACAATGAGCAGTTCTTC. It specifies CASSLRRGTYNEQFF.

The chain is built from TRBV20-1 and TRBJ2-5; possible D gene TRBD1, 6 bases. The V gene lost 4 bases and the J gene lost 2 bases, with 17 bases spanning the gap. CDR3 size: 15 residues. The germline V gene encodes CDR1 DFQATT and CDR2 SNEGSKA (reference sequence). This CDR3 is CSATIQGGGQETQYF. The DNA of the CDR3 is TGCAGTGCTACGATACAGGGTGGGGGACAAGAGACCCAGTACTTC.

This chain joins TRBV20-1 and TRBJ2-2; no clear D gene. This CDR3 has 13 amino acids. Germline loops: CDR1 DFQATT, CDR2 SNEGSKA (reference sequence). V was trimmed by 3 bases and J by 4 bases, leaving 9 bases between them. The CDR3 reads CSASERPTGELFF. In nucleotides, the CDR3 is TGCAGTGCTAGCGAAAGACCCACCGGGGAGCTGTTTTTT.

This clonotype was seen more than once but under ten times. The CDR3 sequence: CASSYRLAGEVSDTQYF. CDR3 coding DNA: TGTGCCAGCAGTTACCGACTAGCGGGAGAAGTATCAGATACGCAGTATTTT. The chain is built from TRBV6-5 and TRBJ2-3, with 12 bases matching TRBD2. The germline V gene encodes CDR1 MNHEY and CDR2 SVGAGI. The CDR3 spans 17 residues. Trimming cost V 2 bases and J 4 bases; bases outside gene matches: 7.

The gene calls are TRBV7-2 and TRBJ2-1; 12 bases line up with TRBD2. V lost 6 bases and J lost 12; bases outside the gene matches: 9. Germline V gene lookup returns CDR1 SGHTA and CDR2 FQGNSA. The CDR3 length is 14 residues. In nucleotides, the CDR3 is TGTGCCAGCAGTTCGGCTAGCGGGAGGGGGCGGCAGTTCTTC. Encoded protein: CASSSASGRGRQFF.

The rearrangement joins TRBV27 to TRBJ2-3; D gene ambiguous. The V gene lost 6 bases and the J gene lost 2 bases, with 18 bases spanning the gap. This CDR3 has 16 amino acids. Germline CDR1 MNHEY, CDR2 SMNVEV (reference sequence). The CDR3 is CASRPKGATYTDTQYF. The CDR3 region has the DNA TGTGCCAGCAGGCCGAAAGGAGCTACATACACAGATACGCAGTATTTT.

V is TRBV5-1 and J is TRBJ2-1, with D unresolved. The CDR3 runs to 16 residues. V lost 5 bases and J 10 bases, leaving 25 bases between the germline ends. Germline V lookup: CDR1 SGHRS, CDR2 YFSETQ. As DNA, the CDR3 is TGCGCCAGCAGACCGGGCCAGTCCATTTATTATGTCGAGCAGTTCTTC. Its protein is CASRPGQSIYYVEQFF. Full variable domain (missing parts from reference TRBV5-1 and TRBJ2-1): KAGVTQTPRYLIKTRGQQVTLSCSPISGHRSVSWYQQTPGQGLQFLFEYFSETQRNKGNFPGRFSGRQFSNSRSEMNVSTLELGDSALYLCASRPGQSIYYVEQFFGPGTRLTVL.

The chain joins TRBV7-2 to TRBJ1-6; D ambiguous. V lost 2 bases, J lost 7 bases, and 9 bases lay in between. Germline CDR1 and CDR2: SGHTA and FQGNSA. The CDR3 covers 14 residues. The CDR3 DNA follows: TGTGCCAGCAGCTTAATCGGCAGGAATTCACCCCTCCACTTT. Protein product: CASSLIGRNSPLHF.